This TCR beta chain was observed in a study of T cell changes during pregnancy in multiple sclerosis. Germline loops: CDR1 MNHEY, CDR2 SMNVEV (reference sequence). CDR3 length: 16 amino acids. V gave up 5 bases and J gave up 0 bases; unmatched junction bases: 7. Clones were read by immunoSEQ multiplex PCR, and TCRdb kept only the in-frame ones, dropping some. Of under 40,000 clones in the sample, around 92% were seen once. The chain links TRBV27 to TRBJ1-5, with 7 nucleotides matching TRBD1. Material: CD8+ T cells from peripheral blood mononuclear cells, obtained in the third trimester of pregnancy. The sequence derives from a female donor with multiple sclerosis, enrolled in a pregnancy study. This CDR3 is CASSPGTVHSNQPQHF. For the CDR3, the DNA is TGTGCCAGCAGTCCCGGGACAGTACATAGCAATCAGCCCCAGCATTTT.